This T cell receptor (beta chain) emerged from a study of shared T cell receptors in the human thymus. This clone was found a few times. Libraries were prepared by immunoSEQ multiplex PCR; TCRdb keeps only in-frame clonotypes and omits some of them. In the table there are hundreds of thousands of clones, around 87% of which are singletons. The CDR3 consists of 16 residues. Germline V gives CDR1 WSHSY, CDR2 SAAADI. V gave up 5 bases and J gave up 5 bases; unmatched junction bases: 6. This sample also appeared in a second study, on human thymus T cells. That source notes: Donors consisted of healthy Finnish infants (having corrective surgery for congenital heart defects). Thymus was obtained from resections taken during corrective heart surgery. Blood and thymic repertoires both appeared biased in V and J gene usage.

The specimen was thymocytes. The chain joins TRBV10-2 to TRBJ2-2; 12 nucleotides line up with TRBD2. This receptor was taken from a boy less than two years old with a congenital heart defect. The CDR3 loop reads CASSTRTSGATGELFF. As DNA, the CDR3 is TGCGCCAGCAGTACCCGGACTAGCGGGGCAACCGGGGAGCTGTTTTTT.